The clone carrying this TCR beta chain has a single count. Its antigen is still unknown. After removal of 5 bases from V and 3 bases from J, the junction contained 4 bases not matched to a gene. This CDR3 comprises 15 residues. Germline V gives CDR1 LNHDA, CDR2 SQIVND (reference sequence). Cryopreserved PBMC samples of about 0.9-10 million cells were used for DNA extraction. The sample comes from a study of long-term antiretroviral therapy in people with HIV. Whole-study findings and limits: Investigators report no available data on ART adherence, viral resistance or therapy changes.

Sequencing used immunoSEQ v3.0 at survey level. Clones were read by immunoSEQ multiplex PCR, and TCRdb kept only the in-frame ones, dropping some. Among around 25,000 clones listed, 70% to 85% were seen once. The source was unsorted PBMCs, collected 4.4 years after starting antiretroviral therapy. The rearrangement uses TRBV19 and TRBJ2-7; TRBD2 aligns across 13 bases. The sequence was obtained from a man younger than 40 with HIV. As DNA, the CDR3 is TGTGCCAGTAGTCAAAGACTAGCGGGAGGCTACGAGCAGTACTTC. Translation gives CASSQRLAGGYEQYF.